This TCR beta chain was recorded in a study of blood T cell repertoires in COVID-19 (TCRdb year 2020). General notes on the study: Samples covering the acute and convalescent phases of COVID-19 were provided by collaborators in the United States, Italy and Spain. Subjects who had been exposed to COVID-19, were actively infected with it, or had recovered from it provided the deeply sampled blood TCRbeta repertoires that made up the dataset. The material from the prospective study consisted of cDNA or gDNA derived from T cells, B-cell-depleted T cells, or PBMCs. Where HLA class I and class II types were available, the types were taken from metadata supplied by the sample provider, not from assay-based typing. The samples were drawn from two sources: the first 160 participants of the ongoing ImmuneRACE study, and 1,000 to 1,500 subjects contributed by 6 global collaborators. A freely available public database, intended as a resource for researchers studying the immune response to SARS-CoV-2, is where the repertoires were released. Sample metadata almost always included a de-identified subject ID, COVID-19 status, age in years and sex.

V loses 4 bases of germline sequence and J loses 0 bases, and the interval between the two ends is 16 bases. CDR1 and CDR2 are drawn from the germline V gene: MGHRA, YSYEKL. The CDR3 numbers 17 residues from cysteine through phenylalanine. The only DNA kept is the CDR3, 51 bases in frame from the first base. This clone was found a few times. The antigen it binds to is not known. The record has no base qualities; no much larger clone is one base away. The research as a whole found: How much clinical and demographic metadata was included differed by source and by participant, and the metadata was provided uncurated.

TCRbeta CDR3 regions were amplified from genomic DNA using the immunoSEQ Assay, a bias-controlled multiplex PCR. Concerning the study's data processing: Within the assay, amplification of reference gene primers was used to estimate how many nucleated cells each sample contained. To quantify the absolute abundance of each unique TCRbeta CDR3 rearrangement, sequence reads were collapsed and filtered. For each sample, productive Simpson clonality was calculated as the square root of Simpson's diversity index across productive rearrangements. TCRdb obtained this table from immuneACCESS and retained in-frame rearrangements with V and J assigned. These tables miss some clones; where compared with another copy, unresolved V genes account for less than half of the shortfall, and the remainder is unexplained. V and J calls plus clone size are reproduced from that table; the DNA served to infer D and trimming. Across this sample there are 300,000 to 350,000 clones, with about 90% seen only once. More than 0.9% of the sample lies in the top ten.

In the prospective study, participants were 18 to 89 years old, resided in about two dozen geographic areas of the United States, and were enrolled through a virtual design. In the prospective study, cohorts were assigned on the basis of participant-reported clinical history obtained from a screening survey and a study questionnaire. ImmuneRACE Cohort 3 recovered participants were defined by two consecutive negative NP/OP PCR tests, healthcare professional clearance, or symptom resolution. In the prospective study, mobile phlebotomists collected whole blood, serum and a nasopharyngeal or oropharyngeal swab from each participant. Prospective study participants could optionally give additional blood draws and questionnaires over an approximately two-month period. Before DNA extraction, prospective study blood samples were shipped either frozen or at room temperature.

The sample was PBMCs or T cells enriched from blood (not recorded which). The clonotype comes from a woman aged 25 to 39 who had recovered from COVID-19. The chain is encoded by TRBV4-1 joined to TRBJ1-3; the best D guess is TRBD1, with 6 bases matching. The CDR3 protein sequence reads: CASSRTTDSRSGNTIYF. In nucleotides, the sequence is TGCGCCAGCAGCCGAACAACGGACAGCCGCTCTGGAAACACCATATATTTT.